A single sample is the source of the 22 T cell receptor beta chains below, sequenced in a study of CD8 T cells in Susac syndrome. After extraction with the RNeasy kit, roughly 0.45 to 1 ug of the RNA was reverse transcribed using random hexamers. From the immunoSEQ multiplex PCR reads, TCRdb called clonotypes with MiXCR, one entry per CDR3 protein. The sample yields roughly 150,000 distinct CDR3 sequences, 92% seen once. Material: CD4+ T cells from PBMCs. The receptors derive from a human donor in good health.

This rearrangement joins TRBV5-1 to TRBJ2-3, with D possibly being TRBD1 (5 bases). Looked up from germline, CDR1 is SGHRS and CDR2 is YFSETQ. Trimming shortened V by 3 bases and J by 1 base, and 12 bases separated the two germline ends. The CDR3 runs 15 residues. The CDR3 loop reads CASSSPAGRTDTQYF. As DNA, the CDR3 is TGCGCCAGCAGCTCCCCGGCAGGGCGCACAGATACGCAGTATTTT.

This chain links TRBV29-1 with TRBJ1-2; D perhaps matches TRBD1 (5 bases). The length of the CDR3 is 14 residues. V was cut by 7 bases and J by 0 bases, with 15 bases left in between. Germline CDR1 is SQVTM and CDR2 is ANQGSEA. The CDR3 here is CSAGTHRTNYGYTF. The CDR3 nucleotides read TGCAGCGCGGGTACGCACAGGACTAACTATGGCTACACCTTC.

The J gene is TRBJ1-1, the V gene TRBV29-1, with D possibly TRBD1 on 6 matching bases. Per the germline V gene, CDR1 is SQVTM and CDR2 is ANQGSEA. The CDR3 length is 12 residues. The germline V and J ends were trimmed by 6 bases and 4 bases, with 12 bases remaining between them. CDR3 loop: CSVGGRGTEAFF. CDR3 in DNA: TGCAGCGTAGGGGGTCGGGGCACTGAAGCTTTCTTT.

This chain connects TRBV7-2 to TRBJ2-1; 11 positions match TRBD2. The ends lost 5 bases at V and 5 bases at J; junction bases unmatched: 5. CDR3 length: 15 amino acids. Germline V lookup: CDR1 SGHTA, CDR2 FQGNSA. CDR3 sequence: CASSVSGGAHNEQFF. In nucleotides, the CDR3 is TGTGCCAGCAGCGTTAGCGGGGGGGCCCACAATGAGCAGTTCTTC.

The table lists this clonotype with a few counts. This rearrangement joins TRBV5-1 to TRBJ2-7; TRBD2 is a possible D gene (6 bases). CDR3 size: 15 residues. Germline CDR1 and CDR2: SGHRS and YFSETQ. Trimming cost V 0 bases and J 1 base, with 11 bases left between them. CDR3 in amino acids: CASSLDWGESYEQYF. Written as DNA, the CDR3 is TGCGCCAGCAGCTTGGATTGGGGGGAATCCTACGAGCAGTACTTC.

V and J are TRBV19 and TRBJ2-5; D is unresolved. Trimming pared 5 bases from V and 5 bases from J, leaving 12 bases between. The CDR3 extends over 13 amino acids. Germline lookup yields CDR1 LNHDA and CDR2 SQIVND (reference sequence). CDR3 DNA sequence: TGTGCCAGTAGTGGAAGGGCGCGGGAGACCCAGTACTTC. This sequence encodes CASSGRARETQYF.

This clonotype was detected once. The rearrangement joins TRBV20-1 to TRBJ1-1; D might be TRBD1 (5 bases). In germline, CDR1 is DFQATT, CDR2 SNEGSKA (reference sequence). V lost 0 bases and J lost 7, with 9 bases in between. The CDR3 consists of 12 residues. CDR3 bases: TGCAGTGCTAGAGAGGGGCAGGGTGAAGCTTTCTTT. This gives the protein CSAREGQGEAFF.

This chain connects TRBV6-2 or TRBV6-3 to TRBJ2-1; 9 nucleotides line up with TRBD2. With 3 bases clipped from V and 3 bases from J, the junction kept 3 bases outside the gene matches. The CDR3 totals 15 residues. Germline lookup yields CDR1 MNHEY and CDR2 SVGEGT. CDR3 in amino acids: CASSYNSGSYNEQFF. The CDR3 bases are TGTGCCAGCAGTTATAATAGCGGGAGCTACAATGAGCAGTTCTTC.

V and J are TRBV7-9 and TRBJ2-2, with no clear D. The ends were cut back, 5 bases at V and 4 bases at J, with 11 bases in the middle. The CDR3 has 14 residues. Germline CDR1 reads SEHNR; CDR2 reads FQNEAQ (reference sequence). The CDR3 DNA is TGTGCCAGCAGCAACCAGGTATTCACCGGGGAGCTGTTTTTT. Protein sequence: CASSNQVFTGELFF.

The rearrangement uses TRBV24-1 and TRBJ2-3; the match to TRBD2 covers 9 bases. Germline trimming cut 5 bases from V and 6 bases from J; bases unmatched to any gene: 5. The CDR3 is 14 residues long. Germline V gene lookup returns CDR1 KGHDR and CDR2 SFDVKD. CDR3 region: CATSVAGGTDTQYF. The CDR3 DNA follows: TGTGCCACCAGTGTTGCGGGAGGGACTGATACGCAGTATTTT.

V and J are TRBV6-2 or TRBV6-3 and TRBJ1-4; D perhaps matches TRBD1 (5 bases). There are 15 residues in the CDR3. Germline CDR1 and CDR2: MNHEY and SVGEGT. Trimming removed 4 bases from V and 11 bases from J, with 20 bases in between. CDR3 amino acids: CASSSGTRVGRKLFF. As DNA, the CDR3 is TGTGCCAGCAGTTCCGGGACGCGGGTCGGGCGGAAACTGTTTTTT.

V is TRBV2 and J is TRBJ2-7; a weak D match, TRBD1 (6 bases). Germline CDR1 is SNHLY and CDR2 is FYNNEI. The CDR3 runs 13 residues. Trimming took 5 bases from V and 7 from J, leaving 15 bases between them. CDR3 nucleotide sequence: TGTGCCAGCAGTTCACAGGGAGTCGGGGAGCAGTACTTC. It encodes CASSSQGVGEQYF.

CDR3 region: CASSQVQGSYNEQFF. Written as DNA, the CDR3 is TGTGCCAGCAGCCAGGTCCAGGGGTCCTACAATGAGCAGTTCTTC. V and J are TRBV3-1 and TRBJ2-1, with D tentatively TRBD1 (6 bases). The CDR3 has 15 residues. V dropped 3 bases and J dropped 1 base, with 10 bases sitting between them. Germline assignment: CDR1 LGHDT and CDR2 YNNKEL (reference sequence).

This sequence joins TRBV5-1 and TRBJ1-2; D is unresolved. The germline V gene encodes CDR1 SGHRS and CDR2 YFSETQ. The CDR3 is 16 residues long. V lost 2 bases and J 5 bases, leaving 19 bases between the germline ends. CDR3 sequence (DNA): TGCGCCAGCAGCTTAGGAGGCAGCCCGGGAATGTATGGCTACACCTTC. Translating it yields CASSLGGSPGMYGYTF.

The CDR3, as DNA: TGTGCCAGCAGTTACTCGGTACCGAACACTGAAGCTTTCTTT. It yields the protein CASSYSVPNTEAFF. The rearrangement joins TRBV6-5 to TRBJ1-1, with D unclear. Germline V gene sequence: CDR1 MNHEY, CDR2 SVGAGI. CDR3 length equals 14 residues. V gave up 0 bases and J gave up 1 base, with 6 bases separating them.

The chain joins TRBV6-2 or TRBV6-3 to TRBJ1-5; unclear D gene. CDR3 size: 14 residues. Trimming pared 4 bases from V and 10 bases from J, leaving 17 bases between. CDR1 and CDR2 (germline): MNHEY, SVGEGT. CDR3 coding DNA: TGTGCCAGCAGTTTTCGAGGCATCGGAAATCCCCAGCATTTT. It translates to CASSFRGIGNPQHF.

The chain combines TRBV29-1 with TRBJ1-1; no definite D call. The germline CDR1 and CDR2 sequences are SQVTM and ANQGSEA. V was pared by 6 bases and J by 1 base, with 9 bases between. This CDR3 region has 12 residues. The CDR3 DNA follows: TGCAGCGTCCGGGCCTCGAACACTGAAGCTTTCTTT. It codes for CSVRASNTEAFF.

This sequence joins TRBV12-3 or TRBV12-4 and TRBJ2-2, with a weak D call TRBD1 (6 bases). V was cut by 8 bases and J by 1 base, with 11 bases left in between. This CDR3 has 14 residues. The CDR3 loop is CASLGQLNTGELFF. The CDR3 bases are TGTGCCAGCCTCGGACAGCTGAACACCGGGGAGCTGTTTTTT.

The chain recombines TRBV29-1 with TRBJ2-1; maybe TRBD1 (5 bases). V was clipped by 6 bases and J by 9 bases, with 18 bases between them. CDR3 length equals 13 residues. The germline CDR1 and CDR2 sequences are SQVTM and ANQGSEA. The CDR3 sequence: CSVRIQVETEQFF. In DNA form, the CDR3 reads TGCAGCGTGAGGATACAGGTTGAAACTGAGCAGTTCTTC.

The V gene is TRBV6-1, the J gene TRBJ2-3; no definite D call. This CDR3 has 14 amino acids. Germline-derived CDR1 and CDR2 are MNHNS and SASEGT. The ends were cut back, 1 base at V and 2 bases at J, with 7 bases in the middle. CDR3 sequence: CASSEVVFTDTQYF. For the CDR3, the DNA is TGTGCCAGCAGTGAAGTGGTATTCACAGATACGCAGTATTTT.

The gene calls are TRBV5-1 and TRBJ2-6, with D uncertain. V lost 2 bases and J 0 bases, leaving 6 bases between the germline ends. This CDR3 is built from 15 residues. Germline V CDR1 and CDR2: SGHRS, YFSETQ. DNA for the CDR3: TGCGCCAGCAGCTTAAGAATCTCTGGGGCCAACGTCCTGACTTTC. Translating it yields CASSLRISGANVLTF.

The chain recombines TRBV18 with TRBJ2-7; the D gene is possibly TRBD1 (6 bases). Germline CDR1 and CDR2: KGHSH and LQKENI. V dropped 5 bases and J dropped 2 bases, with 16 bases sitting between them. The CDR3 totals 15 residues. CDR3 in amino acids: CASSTLQGGPYEQYF. The CDR3 DNA follows: TGTGCCAGCTCAACCCTACAGGGTGGGCCCTACGAGCAGTACTTC.